This entry lists 9 T cell receptor beta chains sequenced from one sample in a study of cytomegalovirus exposure and HLA in healthy donors. The PCR ran on 60 Vbeta and 13 Jbeta primers. Sequencing used immunoSEQ multiplex PCR; TCRdb keeps in-frame clones, though not all of them. This repertoire shows tens of thousands of clones, about 60% found once; its top ten account for approximately 5.7%. The sequenced material came from PBMCs. The source of these receptors is a man between 25 and 39 years old in good health and CMV-seropositive.

The DNA for the CDR3 is TGTGCCAGCAGCTTGCCATCTGGGGCCAACGTCCTGACTTTC. This sequence encodes CASSLPSGANVLTF. This chain links TRBV5-4 with TRBJ2-6; D gene uncertain. The CDR3 spans 14 residues. Trimming removed 1 base at V and 1 base at J, with 3 bases between. The germline V gene has CDR1 SGHNT and CDR2 YYREEE (reference sequence).

This clone was counted only a few times. The gene calls are TRBV6-4 and TRBJ1-1; possible D gene TRBD1, 6 bases. The V end was cut by 8 bases, the J end by 2 bases, with 12 bases between. This CDR3 contains 13 residues. The germline V gene encodes CDR1 MRHNA and CDR2 SNTAGT. The CDR3 DNA sequence: TGTGCCAGCGCTCAGGACAGTAACACTGAAGCTTTCTTT. Residues: CASAQDSNTEAFF.

The chain carries TRBV6-5 and TRBJ1-6, with no clear D. Per germline, CDR1 MNHEY and CDR2 SVGAGI. Trimming removed 0 bases from V and 16 bases from J, with 13 bases in between. This CDR3 has 13 amino acids. For the CDR3, the DNA is TGTGCCAGCAGTTACTCGAGTACCGGGTCACTCCACTTT. This encodes CASSYSSTGSLHF.

This CDR3 reads CASEPADRSTSYEQYF. The CDR3 DNA reads TGTGCCAGCGAACCCGCGGACAGGTCGACCTCCTACGAGCAGTACTTC. The chain is built from TRBV28 and TRBJ2-7; 7 bases align to TRBD1. The V segment lost 8 bases and the J segment 0 bases; nucleotides outside the gene matches: 13. CDR1 is MDHEN and CDR2 is SYDVKM in the germline V gene. CDR3 size: 16 residues.

The chain recombines TRBV4-3 with TRBJ1-5; no clear D. Germline loops: CDR1 LGHNA, CDR2 YSLEER. V dropped 0 bases and J dropped 4 bases, with 10 bases sitting between them. The CDR3 has 15 residues. CDR3 sequence reads: CASSQDLRGNQPQHF. As DNA, the CDR3 is TGCGCCAGCAGCCAAGATCTCCGCGGGAATCAGCCCCAGCATTTT.

The chain combines TRBV19 with TRBJ2-5; possibly TRBD1 for D (5 bases). The germline V and J ends were trimmed by 6 bases and 2 bases, with 16 bases remaining between them. The CDR3 covers 15 residues. Germline loops: CDR1 LNHDA, CDR2 SQIVND (reference sequence). CDR3 residues: CASRESGFLQETQYF. The CDR3 bases are TGTGCCAGTAGGGAGTCAGGGTTCCTACAAGAGACCCAGTACTTC. Variable domain in full (rest from reference TRBV19 and TRBJ2-5): DGGITQSPKYLFRKEGQNVTLSCEQNLNHDAMYWYRQDPGQGLRLIYYSQIVNDFQKGDIAEGYSVSREKKESFPLTVTSAQKNPTAFYLCASRESGFLQETQYFGPGTRLLVL.

In its sample, this clone was seen a few times. The chain employs TRBV6-1 and TRBJ2-7; 8 bases are shared with TRBD1. This CDR3 is 14 amino acids long. Germline V lookup: CDR1 MNHNS, CDR2 SASEGT. Trimming cost V 7 bases and J 0 bases; bases outside gene matches: 5. CDR3 residues: CASIGTGFSYEQYF. The CDR3 bases are TGTGCCAGCATAGGGACAGGTTTCTCCTACGAGCAGTACTTC.

This clone was seen a few times. This chain uses TRBV11-2 with TRBJ2-7; the match to TRBD2 covers 7 bases. Germline CDR1 SGHAT, CDR2 FQNNGV. There are 15 residues in the CDR3. The V gene end was trimmed by 1 base and the J gene end by 7 bases; junction bases not matched to a gene: 10. The CDR3 DNA reads as TGTGCCAGCAGCTTAGCGCAGATGGGGGGGAGAGAGCAGTACTTC. This translates into CASSLAQMGGREQYF.

This clone was observed a handful of times. V and J are TRBV28 and TRBJ1-1, with 8 bases aligning to TRBD1. V lost 3 bases, J lost 13 bases, and 13 bases stayed unmatched. CDR3 length equals 14 residues. The germline gives CDR1 MDHEN, CDR2 SYDVKM. CDR3 sequence (DNA): TGTGCCAGCAGTTTGTTCGGACAGGGAGTGAATTATTTCTTT. It is translated as CASSLFGQGVNYFF.